This TCR beta chain stems from a study of blood T cell repertoires in COVID-19. Study overall: COVID-19 samples, acute and convalescent, were from the United States, Italy and Spain. T cells, B-cell-depleted T cells, or PBMCs provided the cDNA or gDNA that served as material.

Trimming removed 2 bases at V and 0 bases at J, with 5 bases between. Germline V gene data show CDR1 as LNHDA and CDR2 as SQIVND (reference sequence). The CDR3 sequence is 15 residues long. Under the authors' procedure: Nucleated cell counts were estimated from reference gene primer amplification. Method: immunoSEQ multiplex PCR; TCRdb's copy keeps in-frame clones and lacks some. The DNA gave D and trimming, while V, J and clone size come from that table. The table includes about 200,000 clones, over 75% detected once. The gene calls are TRBV19 and TRBJ2-6; possibly TRBD1 for D (5 bases). Sequences were obtained from peripheral blood. This sequence was found in a human donor in a cohort sampled during active COVID-19. The CDR3: CASSIQGSGANVLTF. The DNA of the CDR3 is TGTGCCAGTAGTATACAGGGCTCTGGGGCCAACGTCCTGACTTTC.